Below, 16 T cell receptor beta chains from the same sample are listed, as sequenced in a study of shared clonotypes between healthy human individuals. TCRdb keeps only in-frame clones here, not all; method: immunoSEQ multiplex PCR. The table lists about 990,000 clones, about 80% of them singletons. The sample comprised memory CD4+ T cells from PBMCs. The subset: CD45RA-negative fraction. The source of these receptors is a man aged 18 to 29 in good health. Some clones in this sample may be carry-over from other donors' samples.

The chain carries TRBV15 and TRBJ2-7; D gene ambiguous. The CDR3 consists of 20 residues. Trimming left V 0 bases short and J 2 bases short, with 26 bases between. In germline, CDR1 is LNHNV, CDR2 YYDKDF (reference sequence). The CDR3 reads CATSRDYKLLDGRLTYEQYF. CDR3 nucleotides: TGTGCCACCAGCAGAGATTATAAGCTGTTGGACGGTCGGCTAACCTACGAGCAGTACTTC. Based on the CDR3 plus reference TRBV15 and TRBJ2-7, the full variable domain is DAMVIQNPRYQVTQFGKPVTLSCSQTLNHNVMYWYQQKSSQAPKLLFHYYDKDFNNEADTPDNFQSRRPNTSFCFLDIRSPGLGDTAMYLCATSRDYKLLDGRLTYEQYFGPGTRLTVT.

The chain employs TRBV28 and TRBJ2-1; D not resolved. V dropped 2 bases and J dropped 3 bases, with 8 bases sitting between them. The CDR3 is 14 residues long. CDR1 MDHEN and CDR2 SYDVKM come from the germline V gene. The CDR3 sequence: CASSLVALYNEQFF. In DNA form, the CDR3 reads TGTGCCAGCAGTTTAGTGGCCCTCTACAATGAGCAGTTCTTC.

The chain links TRBV28 to TRBJ2-4; D uncertain. Per germline, CDR1 MDHEN and CDR2 SYDVKM. The CDR3 runs 13 residues. V was shortened by 6 bases and J by 0 bases, with 6 bases between the two germline ends. CDR3 nucleotides: TGTGCCAGCAGGGGCCCAGCCAAAAACATTCAGTACTTC. Translation gives CASRGPAKNIQYF. Supplemented by reference TRBV28 and TRBJ2-4, the full variable domain reads DVKVTQSSRYLVKRTGEKVFLECVQDMDHENMFWYRQDPGLGLRLIYFSYDVKMKEKGDIPEGYSVSREKKERFSLILESASTNQTSMYLCASRGPAKNIQYFGAGTRLSVL.

This clone was seen once. This rearrangement joins TRBV9 to TRBJ2-1; 9 bases are a match to TRBD2. Germline CDR1 SGDLS, CDR2 YYNGEE. This CDR3 contains 17 residues. Trimming took 6 bases from V and 0 from J; bases not matched to a gene: 10. The CDR3 bases are TGTGCCAGCACCCGGACTAGCGTTATCAGCTCCTACAATGAGCAGTTCTTC. It yields the protein CASTRTSVISSYNEQFF.

This clone has just a few counts. This sequence joins TRBV28 and TRBJ1-1; the D is unclear. This CDR3 has 12 amino acids. Germline V CDR1 and CDR2: MDHEN, SYDVKM. V lost 2 bases, J lost 3 bases, and 4 bases lay in between. In nucleotides, the CDR3 is TGTGCCAGCAGTTTAGGACACACTGAAGCTTTCTTT. Translation: CASSLGHTEAFF. Together with reference TRBV28 and TRBJ1-1, the CDR3 gives the full variable domain: DVKVTQSSRYLVKRTGEKVFLECVQDMDHENMFWYRQDPGLGLRLIYFSYDVKMKEKGDIPEGYSVSREKKERFSLILESASTNQTSMYLCASSLGHTEAFFGQGTRLTVV.

The chain links TRBV7-9 to TRBJ2-7, with TRBD1 as a possible D gene (5 bases). V was pared by 1 base and J by 6 bases, with 13 bases between. The length of the CDR3 is 14 residues. Germline V gene lookup returns CDR1 SEHNR and CDR2 FQNEAQ (reference sequence). CDR3: CASSLGFDRAEQYF. In DNA form, the CDR3 reads TGTGCCAGCAGCTTAGGTTTTGACAGAGCCGAGCAGTACTTC.

The V call is TRBV6-5, the J call TRBJ2-1; no definite D call. Trimming cost V 8 bases and J 4 bases, with 15 bases left between them. CDR3 length equals 14 residues. Per the germline V gene, CDR1 is MNHEY and CDR2 is SVGAGI. As DNA, the CDR3 is TGTGCCAGCGCACCGGCTCTGGGGTACAATGAGCAGTTCTTC. It encodes CASAPALGYNEQFF.

This clone was recorded a few times. The J gene is TRBJ1-1, the V gene TRBV6-5; tentative D call: TRBD1 (6 bases). In germline, CDR1 is MNHEY, CDR2 SVGAGI. The CDR3 totals 14 residues. V lost 4 bases to trimming and J lost 6 bases, with 15 bases between them. CDR3 protein: CASSWGHAGPEAFF. CDR3 bases: TGTGCCAGCAGTTGGGGACATGCAGGTCCTGAAGCTTTCTTT.

Comment on this clone: A read error may be the cause here, since a much bigger clone is one base away. The chain joins TRBV6-5 to TRBJ2-7; D possibly corresponds to TRBD1 (5 bases). Trimming shortened V by 10 bases and J by 2 bases, and 15 bases separated the two germline ends. The germline gives CDR1 MNHEY, CDR2 SVGAGI. The CDR3 loop spans 13 amino acids. The chain's CDR3 is CAISLDTPYEQYF. The CDR3 DNA sequence: TGTGCCATCTCCTTGGACACTCCCTACGAGCAGTACTTC.

As for this clone: A much larger clone differs from this one at a single base, so this may be a read error. The chain has TRBV30 and TRBJ1-2, with TRBD1 matching over 8 bases. In germline, CDR1 is GTSNPN, CDR2 SVGIG (reference sequence). CDR3 size: 14 residues. The J segment lost 1 base and the V segment lost 3 bases, leaving 4 bases of the junction unmatched. The CDR3 DNA follows: TGTGCCTGGAGATGGGACAGGAGTAACTATGGCTACACCTTC. It encodes CAWRWDRSNYGYTF.

The chain couples TRBV6-1 to TRBJ1-5; 7 nucleotides match TRBD1. The CDR3 has 16 residues. V lost 2 bases to trimming and J lost 5 bases; unmatched junction nucleotides: 9. Germline V gene lookup returns CDR1 MNHNS and CDR2 SASEGT. The CDR3 DNA reads as TGTGCCAGCAGTGAAACGGGAAGGGGGCCGGATCAGCCCCAGCATTTT. This translates into CASSETGRGPDQPQHF.

The sample holds many counts of this clone. The sample carries other DNA sequences with the same CDR3. This sequence joins TRBV7-9 and TRBJ1-2; no definite D call. The CDR3 spans 16 residues. Trimming removed 3 bases from V and 0 bases from J, with 14 bases in between. The V gene's germline CDR1 is SEHNR and CDR2 FQNEAQ (reference sequence). The CDR3 sequence is CASSFRDGSTNYGYTF. CDR3 bases: TGTGCCAGCAGCTTTAGAGACGGAAGTACTAACTATGGCTACACCTTC.

The gene calls are TRBV2 and TRBJ2-5, with a possible D match to TRBD2 (6 bases). Between the trimmed V and J ends, which lost 5 bases and 1 base, there was a span of 11 bases. Germline lookup yields CDR1 SNHLY and CDR2 FYNNEI. The CDR3 is 14 residues long. The DNA of the CDR3 is TGTGCCAGCAGTTCTGGGGGGATCCAAGAGACCCAGTACTTC. Protein: CASSSGGIQETQYF. Full variable domain (rest looked up from reference TRBV2 and TRBJ2-5): EPEVTQTPSHQVTQMGQEVILRCVPISNHLYFYWYRQILGQKVEFLVSFYNNEISEKSEIFDDQFSVERPDGSNFTLKIRSTKLEDSAMYFCASSSGGIQETQYFGPGTRLLVL.

This chain uses TRBV27 with TRBJ1-5; maybe TRBD1 (5 bases). Trimming stripped 5 bases from V and 4 bases from J, with 15 bases between. This CDR3 region has 15 residues. The germline V gene has CDR1 MNHEY and CDR2 SMNVEV (reference sequence). As DNA, the CDR3 is TGTGCCAGCAGTAGTAGGCCGGGGGGAAATCAGCCCCAGCATTTT. This gives the protein CASSSRPGGNQPQHF.

The chain links TRBV7-9 to TRBJ2-7; maybe TRBD1 (5 bases). Deletions cut 10 bases from V and 6 bases from J, with 28 bases between. CDR1 and CDR2 from the germline V gene are SEHNR and FQNEAQ (reference sequence). The CDR3 loop spans 16 amino acids. CDR3 region: CATAKGREARAVEQYF. CDR3 bases: TGTGCCACCGCGAAAGGGCGCGAGGCCAGGGCGGTCGAGCAGTACTTC.

The gene calls are TRBV29-1 and TRBJ2-3; 8 nucleotides line up with TRBD2. Germline loops: CDR1 SQVTM, CDR2 ANQGSEA. The CDR3 length is 14 residues. Unmatched junction bases numbered 11, after V lost 6 bases and J lost 6 bases. The CDR3 sequence: CSVSRAGVMDTQYF. The CDR3 region has the DNA TGCAGCGTCTCTCGAGCGGGAGTTATGGATACGCAGTATTTT.